This TCR beta chain is from a study of blood T cell repertoires in COVID-19. Study-wide context: Whether acute or convalescent, the COVID-19 samples came from the United States, Italy and Spain.

Original processing methods: Reference gene primer amplification gave estimated nucleated cell counts. The repertoire was sequenced with immunoSEQ multiplex PCR; TCRdb's copy has only in-frame clones and lacks some. The DNA gave D and trimming, while V, J and clone size come from that table. The repertoire includes around 300,000 clones, around 92% of them detected once, and about 2% sits in the top ten. Unmatched junction bases numbered 5, after V lost 6 bases and J lost 6 bases. The CDR3 has 14 amino acids. CDR1 is LNHDA and CDR2 is SQIVND in the germline V gene (reference sequence). Donors in Cohort 3 who had recovered were those with two negative PCRs, healthcare professional clearance, or resolution of their symptoms.

The V call is TRBV19, the J call TRBJ1-4; 9 positions agree with TRBD1. This sequence originates from a woman between 55 and 75 years old who had recovered from COVID-19. Specimen: PBMCs or T cells enriched from blood (not recorded which). CDR3 sequence (DNA): TGTGCCAGTAGGTCGTGGGACAGGGATGAAAAACTGTTTTTT. The encoded protein is CASRSWDRDEKLFF.